This T cell receptor beta chain derives from a study of sequential checkpoint blockade in melanoma. Stated treatment: randomized to nivolumab then ipilimumab (arm A) or the reverse (arm B). Some clones are missing from TCRdb's copy, which holds only in-frame ones; the method was immunoSEQ multiplex PCR. The data hold about 4,900 clones, with about a third observed a single time. The V end lost 3 bases, the J end lost 1 base, and 14 bases lay between the germline ends. This CDR3 spans 16 amino acids. CDR1 SGDLS and CDR2 YYNGEE come from the germline V gene. The J gene is TRBJ2-1, the V gene TRBV9; tentatively, D is TRBD2 (6 bases). The clonotype originates from a human donor with melanoma. The sample was tumor tissue (inferred from file names), taken from a patient given nivolumab and ipilimumab in sequence. The CDR3 loop reads CASSASGRISYNEQFF. For the CDR3, the DNA is TGTGCCAGCAGCGCATCAGGGAGGATATCCTACAATGAGCAGTTCTTC.